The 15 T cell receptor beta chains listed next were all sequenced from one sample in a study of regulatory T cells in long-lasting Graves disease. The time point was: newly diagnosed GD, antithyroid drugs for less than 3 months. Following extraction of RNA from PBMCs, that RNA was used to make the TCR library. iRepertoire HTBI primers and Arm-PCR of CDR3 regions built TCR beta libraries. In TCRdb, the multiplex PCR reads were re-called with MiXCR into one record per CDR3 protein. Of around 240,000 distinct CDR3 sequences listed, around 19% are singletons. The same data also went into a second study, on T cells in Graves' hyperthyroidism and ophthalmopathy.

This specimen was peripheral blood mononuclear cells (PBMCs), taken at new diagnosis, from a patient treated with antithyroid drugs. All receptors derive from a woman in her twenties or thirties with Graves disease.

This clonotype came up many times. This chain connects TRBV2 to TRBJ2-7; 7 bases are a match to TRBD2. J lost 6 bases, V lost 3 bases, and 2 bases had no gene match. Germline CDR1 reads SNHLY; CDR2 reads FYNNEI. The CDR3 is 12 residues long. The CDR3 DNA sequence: TGTGCCAGCAGTGAGGGGGGGACCGAGCAGTACTTC. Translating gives CASSEGGTEQYF.

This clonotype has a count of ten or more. The CDR3 spells CSASISGGTDTQYF. The CDR3 DNA reads TGCAGTGCTAGTATTAGCGGGGGAACAGATACGCAGTATTTT. This chain links TRBV20-1 with TRBJ2-3, with TRBD2 matching over 9 bases. The junction had 4 bases not matched to a gene; V was cut back by 3 bases and J by 3 bases. Germline V lookup: CDR1 DFQATT, CDR2 SNEGSKA (reference sequence). The CDR3 spans 14 residues.

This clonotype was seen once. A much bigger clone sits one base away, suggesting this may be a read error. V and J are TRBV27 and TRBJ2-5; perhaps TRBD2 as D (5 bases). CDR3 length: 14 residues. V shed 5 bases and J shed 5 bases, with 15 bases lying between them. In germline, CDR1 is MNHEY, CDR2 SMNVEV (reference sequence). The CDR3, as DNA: TGTGCCAGCAGTGATTCCGTGGAGGCCGAGACCCAGTACTTC. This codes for CASSDSVEAETQYF.

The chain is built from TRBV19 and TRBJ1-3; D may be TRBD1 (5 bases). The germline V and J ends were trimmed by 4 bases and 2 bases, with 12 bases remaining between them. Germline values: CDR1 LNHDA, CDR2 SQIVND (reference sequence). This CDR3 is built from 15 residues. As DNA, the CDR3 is TGTGCCAGTAGTAAAGACAGAACCCCTGGAAACACCATATATTTT. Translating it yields CASSKDRTPGNTIYF.

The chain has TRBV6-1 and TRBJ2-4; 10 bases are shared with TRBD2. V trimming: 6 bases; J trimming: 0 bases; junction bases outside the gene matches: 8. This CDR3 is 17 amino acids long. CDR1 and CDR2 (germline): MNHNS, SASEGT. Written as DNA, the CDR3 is TGTGCCAGCAGCATAGCGGGAGGAGTAGGAGCCAAAAACATTCAGTACTTC. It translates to CASSIAGGVGAKNIQYF.

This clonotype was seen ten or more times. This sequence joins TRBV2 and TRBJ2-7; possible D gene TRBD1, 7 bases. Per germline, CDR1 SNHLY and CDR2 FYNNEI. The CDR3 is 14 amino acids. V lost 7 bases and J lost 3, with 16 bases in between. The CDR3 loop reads CASTRGTAGYEQYF. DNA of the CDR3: TGTGCCAGCACAAGGGGGACAGCGGGCTACGAGCAGTACTTC.

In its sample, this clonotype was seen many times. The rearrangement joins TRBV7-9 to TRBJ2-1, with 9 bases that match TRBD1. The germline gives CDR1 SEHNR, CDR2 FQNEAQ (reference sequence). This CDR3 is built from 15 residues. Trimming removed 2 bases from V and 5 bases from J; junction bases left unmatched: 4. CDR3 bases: TGTGCCAGCAGCTTACCCGGGACAGGGAACAATGAGCAGTTCTTC. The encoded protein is CASSLPGTGNNEQFF. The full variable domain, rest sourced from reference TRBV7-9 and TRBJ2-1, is DTGVSQNPRHKITKRGQNVTFRCDPISEHNRLYWYRQTLGQGPEFLTYFQNEAQLEKSRLLSDRFSAERPKGSFSTLEIQRTEQGDSAMYLCASSLPGTGNNEQFFGPGTRLTVL.

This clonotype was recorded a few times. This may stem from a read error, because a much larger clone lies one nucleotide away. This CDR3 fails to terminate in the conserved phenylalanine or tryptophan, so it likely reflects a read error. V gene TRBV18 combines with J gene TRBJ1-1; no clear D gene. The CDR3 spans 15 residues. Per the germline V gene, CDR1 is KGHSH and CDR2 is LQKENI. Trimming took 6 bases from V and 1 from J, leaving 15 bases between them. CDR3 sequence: CASSPGVWGNTEAFL. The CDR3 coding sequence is TGTGCCAGCTCCCCCGGAGTTTGGGGGAACACTGAAGCTTTCCTT.

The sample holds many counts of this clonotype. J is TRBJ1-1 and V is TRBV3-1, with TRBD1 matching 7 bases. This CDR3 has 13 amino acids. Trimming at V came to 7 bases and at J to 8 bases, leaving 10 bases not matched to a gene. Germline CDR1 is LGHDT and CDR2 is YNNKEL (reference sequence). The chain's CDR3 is CASTQQGGPEAFF. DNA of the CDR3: TGTGCCAGCACCCAGCAGGGGGGACCCGAAGCTTTCTTT.

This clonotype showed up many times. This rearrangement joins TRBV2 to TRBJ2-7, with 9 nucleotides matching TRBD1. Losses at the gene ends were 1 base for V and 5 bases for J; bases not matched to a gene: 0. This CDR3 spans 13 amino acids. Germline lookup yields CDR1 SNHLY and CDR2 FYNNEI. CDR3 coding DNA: TGTGCCAGCAGTGAAGGACAGGGGGACGAGCAGTACTTC. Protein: CASSEGQGDEQYF.

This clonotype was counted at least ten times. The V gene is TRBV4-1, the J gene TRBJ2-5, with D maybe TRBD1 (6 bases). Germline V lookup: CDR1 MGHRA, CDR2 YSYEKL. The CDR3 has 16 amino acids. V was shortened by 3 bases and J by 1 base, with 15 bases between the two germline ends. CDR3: CASSQGGGHLQETQYF. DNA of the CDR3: TGCGCCAGCAGCCAGGGTGGGGGACATCTCCAAGAGACCCAGTACTTC.

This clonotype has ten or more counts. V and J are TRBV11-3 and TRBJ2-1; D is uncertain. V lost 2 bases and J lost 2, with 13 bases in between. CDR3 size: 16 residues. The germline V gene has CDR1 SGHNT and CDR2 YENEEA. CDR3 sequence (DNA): TGTGCCAGCAGCTTAAGGGCTTTCCCTCCCTACAATGAGCAGTTCTTC. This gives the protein CASSLRAFPPYNEQFF. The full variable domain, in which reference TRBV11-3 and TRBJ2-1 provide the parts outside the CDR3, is EAGVVQSPRYKIIEKKQPVAFWCNPISGHNTLYWYLQNLGQGPELLIRYENEEAVDDSQLPKDRFSAERLKGVDSTLKIQPAELGDSAVYLCASSLRAFPPYNEQFFGPGTRLTVL.

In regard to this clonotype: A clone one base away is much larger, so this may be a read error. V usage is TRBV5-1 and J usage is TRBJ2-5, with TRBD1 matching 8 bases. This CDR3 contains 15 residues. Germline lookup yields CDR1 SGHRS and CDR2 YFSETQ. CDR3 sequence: CASGLDREPSETQYF. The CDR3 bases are TGCGCCAGCGGCTTGGACAGGGAACCATCAGAGACCCAGTACTTC.

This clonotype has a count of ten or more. CDR3 DNA sequence: TGTGCCATCATGGGGGGCCTACCGCCCTACGAGCAGTACTTC. As protein: CAIMGGLPPYEQYF. This rearrangement joins TRBV10-3 to TRBJ2-7; D could derive from TRBD1 or TRBD2 (6 bases each). CDR1 is ENHRY and CDR2 is SYGVKD in the germline V gene. Trimming shortened V by 7 bases and J by 2 bases, and 15 bases separated the two germline ends. CDR3 length: 14 residues.

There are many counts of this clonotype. CDR3 sequence: CASSPTGPEQYF. CDR3 DNA: TGTGCCAGCAGTCCGACAGGGCCCGAGCAGTACTTC. The chain uses TRBV12-3 or TRBV12-4 and TRBJ2-7, with 7 bases lining up with TRBD1. The CDR3 consists of 12 residues. J gave up 6 bases and V 5 bases, and 4 bases lay outside the gene matches.